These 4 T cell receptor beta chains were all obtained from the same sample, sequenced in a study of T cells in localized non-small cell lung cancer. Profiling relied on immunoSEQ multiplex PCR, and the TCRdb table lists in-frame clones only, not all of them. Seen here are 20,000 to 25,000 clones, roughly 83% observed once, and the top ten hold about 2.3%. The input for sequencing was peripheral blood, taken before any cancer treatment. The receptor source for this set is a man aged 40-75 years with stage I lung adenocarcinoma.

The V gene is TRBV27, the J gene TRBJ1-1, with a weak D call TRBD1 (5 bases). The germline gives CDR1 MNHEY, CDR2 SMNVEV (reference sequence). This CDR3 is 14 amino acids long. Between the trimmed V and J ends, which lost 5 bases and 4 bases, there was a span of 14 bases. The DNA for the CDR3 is TGTGCCAGCAGTCCCCTTTACAGGTCCACTGAAGCTTTCTTT. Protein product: CASSPLYRSTEAFF.

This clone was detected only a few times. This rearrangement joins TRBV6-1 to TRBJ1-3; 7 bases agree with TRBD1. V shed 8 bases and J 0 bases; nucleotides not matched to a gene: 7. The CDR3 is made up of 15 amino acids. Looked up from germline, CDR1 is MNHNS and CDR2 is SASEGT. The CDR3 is CASGIGTVSGNTIYF. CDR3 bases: TGTGCCAGCGGAATAGGGACAGTCTCTGGAAACACCATATATTTT.

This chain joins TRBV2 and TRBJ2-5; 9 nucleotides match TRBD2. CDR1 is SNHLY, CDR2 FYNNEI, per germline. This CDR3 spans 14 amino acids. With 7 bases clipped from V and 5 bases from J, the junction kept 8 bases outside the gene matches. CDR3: CASTVSGGEETQYF. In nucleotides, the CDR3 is TGTGCCAGCACCGTTAGCGGGGGTGAGGAGACCCAGTACTTC. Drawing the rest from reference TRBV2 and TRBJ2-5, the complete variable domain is EPEVTQTPSHQVTQMGQEVILRCVPISNHLYFYWYRQILGQKVEFLVSFYNNEISEKSEIFDDQFSVERPDGSNFTLKIRSTKLEDSAMYFCASTVSGGEETQYFGPGTRLLVL.

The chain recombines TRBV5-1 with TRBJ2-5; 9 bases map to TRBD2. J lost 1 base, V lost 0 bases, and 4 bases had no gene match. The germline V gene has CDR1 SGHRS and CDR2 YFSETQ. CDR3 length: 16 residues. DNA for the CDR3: TGCGCCAGCAGCTTGGCCGGGACTAGCCCCCAAGAGACCCAGTACTTC. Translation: CASSLAGTSPQETQYF.